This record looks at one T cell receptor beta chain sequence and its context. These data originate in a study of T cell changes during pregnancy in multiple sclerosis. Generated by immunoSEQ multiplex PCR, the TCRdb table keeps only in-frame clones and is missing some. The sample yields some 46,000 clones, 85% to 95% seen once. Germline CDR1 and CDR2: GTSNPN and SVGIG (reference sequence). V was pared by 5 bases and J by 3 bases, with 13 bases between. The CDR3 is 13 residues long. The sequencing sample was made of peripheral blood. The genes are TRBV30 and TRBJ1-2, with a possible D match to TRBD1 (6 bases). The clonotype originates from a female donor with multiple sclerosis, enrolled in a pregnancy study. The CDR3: CAWGQRVHYGYTF. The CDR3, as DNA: TGTGCCTGGGGACAGCGAGTCCACTATGGCTACACCTTC.